These 30 T cell receptor beta chains came from one sample sequenced in a study of cytomegalovirus exposure and HLA in healthy donors. Sequencing used immunoSEQ multiplex PCR; TCRdb keeps in-frame clones, though not all of them. The table includes 220,000 or so clones, roughly 84% detected once. The sample was PBMCs. The receptors originated from a woman aged 25 to 39 in good health and CMV-seropositive.

The rearrangement links TRBV5-4 to TRBJ2-7; TRBD2 matches 8 bases. This CDR3 comprises 14 residues. V dropped 2 bases and J dropped 5; count of bases not matched to a gene: 6. CDR1 is SGHNT, CDR2 YYREEE, per germline (reference sequence). CDR3 protein: CASSLTGTRDEQYF. The DNA of the CDR3 is TGTGCCAGCAGCTTAACCGGGACTAGGGACGAGCAGTACTTC.

This sequence joins TRBV4-1 and TRBJ2-2, with a weak D call TRBD2 (7 bases). CDR3 length: 17 residues. V gave up 1 base and J gave up 7 bases, with 19 bases separating them. Per the germline V gene, CDR1 is MGHRA and CDR2 is YSYEKL. CDR3 loop: CASSQGGGGSYGGELFF. The CDR3 DNA is TGCGCCAGCAGCCAAGGGGGAGGGGGTTCATATGGCGGGGAGCTGTTTTTT.

This chain joins TRBV19 and TRBJ1-1, with 7 bases matching TRBD1. Germline CDR1 reads LNHDA; CDR2 reads SQIVND (reference sequence). V lost 1 base, J lost 1 base, and 12 bases stayed unmatched. The CDR3 has 18 amino acids. CDR3 nucleotides: TGTGCCAGTAGTATAGGGCGGAGGGGCAGGGGGGCGAACACTGAAGCTTTCTTT. Translation: CASSIGRRGRGANTEAFF.

This chain links TRBV30 with TRBJ1-5; possibly TRBD1 for D (6 bases). Germline V gene data show CDR1 as GTSNPN and CDR2 as SVGIG (reference sequence). The CDR3 totals 15 residues. V gave up 2 bases and J gave up 5 bases, with 16 bases separating them. As DNA, the CDR3 is TGTGCCTGGAGTCGAGGAGGGGGTATATATCAGCCCCAGCATTTT. Translating it yields CAWSRGGGIYQPQHF.

The chain carries TRBV2 and TRBJ2-1; 11 bases align to TRBD2. Germline CDR1 and CDR2: SNHLY and FYNNEI. CDR3 length: 15 residues. With V trimmed by 7 bases and J by 5 bases, 7 bases remained unmatched. The CDR3 sequence is CASTRGTSGDNEQFF. In DNA form, the CDR3 reads TGTGCCAGCACCCGTGGGACTAGCGGTGACAATGAGCAGTTCTTC.

V is TRBV7-6 and J is TRBJ2-7; 9 bases agree with TRBD2. Trimming at V came to 6 bases and at J to 1 base, leaving 7 bases not matched to a gene. Germline values: CDR1 SGHVS, CDR2 FNYEAQ. The CDR3 is 15 residues long. CDR3 DNA: TGTGCCAGCAGTAAACTAGCGGGTGAATCCTACGAGCAGTACTTC. This encodes CASSKLAGESYEQYF.

CDR3 loop: CASSPRGGGPEAFF. The CDR3, as DNA: TGTGCCAGCAGCCCCCGGGGGGGTGGCCCTGAAGCTTTCTTT. The V call is TRBV9, the J call TRBJ1-1, with D possibly TRBD1 on 5 matching bases. Trimming pared 4 bases from V and 6 bases from J, leaving 16 bases between. The CDR3 has 14 residues. Per the germline V gene, CDR1 is SGDLS and CDR2 is YYNGEE.

V and J are TRBV7-3 and TRBJ2-5; TRBD2 matches at 10 bases. V lost 4 bases and J lost 5; bases outside the gene matches: 7. The CDR3 has 15 residues. In germline, CDR1 is SGHTA, CDR2 FQGTGA. CDR3 residues: CASSSSSGSGETQYF. DNA of the CDR3: TGTGCCAGCAGCTCCTCTAGCGGGAGCGGTGAGACCCAGTACTTC.

The CDR3 nucleotides are TGCGCCAGCAGCTTGTGGGCAGGGGACAGCTCCTACGAGCAGTACTTC. It translates to CASSLWAGDSSYEQYF. The rearrangement joins TRBV5-1 to TRBJ2-7, with 7 bases lining up with TRBD1. The germline V gene has CDR1 SGHRS and CDR2 YFSETQ. The CDR3 extends over 16 amino acids. Trimming removed 1 base from V and 0 bases from J; junction bases left unmatched: 7.

The table lists this clone with many counts. The rearrangement uses TRBV10-1 and TRBJ1-1; TRBD1 might be the D (5 bases). The V and J ends lost 6 bases and 1 base respectively, with 15 bases between them. The CDR3 length is 15 residues. Germline lookup yields CDR1 WNHNN and CDR2 SYGVQD (reference sequence). CDR3 loop: CASRPGQAENTEAFF. As DNA, the CDR3 is TGCGCCAGCAGACCCGGACAAGCTGAGAACACTGAAGCTTTCTTT.

This chain links TRBV6-5 with TRBJ1-1; D may be TRBD1 (6 bases). Per the germline V gene, CDR1 is MNHEY and CDR2 is SVGAGI. This CDR3 spans 13 amino acids. Trimming shortened V by 6 bases and J by 8 bases, and 16 bases separated the two germline ends. CDR3 DNA: TGTGCCAGCAGAACAGGACAGAGACCCGAAGCTTTCTTT. Its translation is CASRTGQRPEAFF.

J is TRBJ2-1 and V is TRBV7-8; weak D call: TRBD2 (6 bases). Trimming took off 0 bases at V and 0 bases at J, with 12 bases between the two ends. The CDR3 covers 17 residues. CDR1 is SGHVS and CDR2 is FQNEAQ in the germline V gene. The CDR3 bases are TGTGCCAGCAGCTTAGCCGGGAGAGGTAGCTCCTACAATGAGCAGTTCTTC. It yields the protein CASSLAGRGSSYNEQFF. Using reference TRBV7-8 and TRBJ2-1 for the parts outside the CDR3, the full variable domain is GAGVSQSPRYKVAKRGQDVALRCDPISGHVSLFWYQQALGQGPEFLTYFQNEAQLDKSGLPSDRFFAERPEGSVSTLKIQRTQQEDSAVYLCASSLAGRGSSYNEQFFGPGTRLTVL.

This chain links TRBV30 with TRBJ2-1; D not resolved. The germline gives CDR1 GTSNPN, CDR2 SVGIG (reference sequence). CDR3 length: 12 amino acids. V shed 3 bases and J shed 9 bases, with 12 bases lying between them. CDR3 nucleotides: TGTGCCTGGAGACGAGAGCGAGTTGAGCAGTTCTTC. Amino acid sequence: CAWRRERVEQFF.

CDR3 nucleotides: TGTGCCAGCAGCTTAGGACTAGCGGGAGGATGGTCCTACAATGAGCAGTTCTTC. Its translation is CASSLGLAGGWSYNEQFF. The J gene is TRBJ2-1, the V gene TRBV7-6; TRBD2 matches 13 bases. Germline loops: CDR1 SGHVS, CDR2 FNYEAQ. The CDR3 length is 18 residues. V dropped 1 base and J dropped 1; count of bases not matched to a gene: 4.

V is TRBV6-1 and J is TRBJ1-4, with no clear D. Germline V gene sequence: CDR1 MNHNS, CDR2 SASEGT. This CDR3 is built from 11 residues. V lost 3 bases and J 15 bases, leaving 11 bases between the germline ends. As DNA, the CDR3 is TGTGCCAGCAGTGATAACAGAGGGATGTTTTTT. Protein sequence: CASSDNRGMFF.

The chain uses TRBV7-2 and TRBJ1-1; the match to TRBD1 covers 7 bases. Germline CDR1 SGHTA, CDR2 FQGNSA. V shed 2 bases and J 0 bases; nucleotides not matched to a gene: 3. There are 15 residues in the CDR3. The CDR3 DNA sequence: TGTGCCAGCAGCTTAAAGGGGGCTTTGAACACTGAAGCTTTCTTT. This codes for CASSLKGALNTEAFF.

J is TRBJ2-5 and V is TRBV28, with 9 bases identical to TRBD1. The germline V gene encodes CDR1 MDHEN and CDR2 SYDVKM. CDR3 length: 13 amino acids. The V gene end was trimmed by 2 bases and the J gene end by 9 bases; junction bases not matched to a gene: 4. The CDR3: CASSLPGQGSQYF. As DNA, the CDR3 is TGTGCCAGCAGTTTACCCGGACAGGGGTCCCAGTACTTC.

This sequence joins TRBV5-6 and TRBJ2-7; D gene ambiguous. The CDR3 spans 14 residues. V was trimmed by 1 base and J by 2 bases, leaving 10 bases between them. Per germline, CDR1 SGHDT and CDR2 YYEEEE. In DNA, the CDR3 is TGTGCCAGCAGCTTGTTTCAGAGTACCTACGAGCAGTACTTC. Translated: CASSLFQSTYEQYF. The full variable domain, in which reference TRBV5-6 and TRBJ2-7 provide the parts outside the CDR3, is DAGVTQSPTHLIKTRGQQVTLRCSPKSGHDTVSWYQQALGQGPQFIFQYYEEEERQRGNFPDRFSGHQFPNYSSELNVNALLLGDSALYLCASSLFQSTYEQYFGPGTRLTVT.

The chain joins TRBV30 to TRBJ1-1; D is undetermined. The ends were cut back, 2 bases at V and 7 bases at J, with 14 bases in the middle. The CDR3 has 13 residues. CDR1 is GTSNPN and CDR2 is SVGIG in the germline V gene (reference sequence). The CDR3 sequence: CAWSKRSRSEAFF. CDR3 nucleotides: TGTGCCTGGAGTAAGAGGAGTCGTAGTGAAGCTTTCTTT.

V gene TRBV7-3 combines with J gene TRBJ2-2, with no clear D. The V gene's germline CDR1 is SGHTA and CDR2 FQGTGA. This CDR3 contains 13 residues. V lost 6 bases and J 5 bases, leaving 10 bases between the germline ends. The CDR3 reads CASRGGDTGELFF. CDR3 nucleotide sequence: TGTGCCAGCAGAGGTGGAGATACCGGGGAGCTGTTTTTT.

This rearrangement joins TRBV7-9 to TRBJ2-5; 8 nucleotides line up with TRBD2. With V trimmed by 4 bases and J by 4 bases, 5 bases remained unmatched. CDR1 and CDR2 from the germline V gene are SEHNR and FQNEAQ (reference sequence). The CDR3 length is 14 residues. The CDR3 loop reads CASSSRTSRETQYF. The CDR3, as DNA: TGTGCCAGCAGCTCTCGGACTAGCAGAGAGACCCAGTACTTC.

The V call is TRBV5-1, the J call TRBJ2-1, with 9 bases lining up with TRBD2. V was pared by 4 bases and J by 6 bases, with 8 bases of the junction left unmatched. Germline CDR1 is SGHRS and CDR2 is YFSETQ. CDR3 size: 15 residues. The CDR3 here is CASSPLAGVRNEQFF. CDR3 DNA sequence: TGCGCCAGCAGCCCATTAGCGGGAGTGCGCAATGAGCAGTTCTTC.

V is TRBV4-1 and J is TRBJ1-2; TRBD1 agrees at 7 bases. With 5 bases clipped from V and 0 bases from J, the junction kept 6 bases outside the gene matches. The CDR3 runs to 15 residues. Germline V gene data show CDR1 as MGHRA and CDR2 as YSYEKL. In DNA, the CDR3 is TGCGCCAGCAGCTCCCGGGACAGCGCTAACTATGGCTACACCTTC. Its protein is CASSSRDSANYGYTF.

The CDR3 DNA reads TGTGCCAGCAGTTTTCGACAGGGTAACACCGGGGAGCTGTTTTTT. Its protein product is CASSFRQGNTGELFF. The V gene is TRBV27, the J gene TRBJ2-2, with 7 bases aligning to TRBD1. Unmatched junction bases numbered 3, after V lost 3 bases and J lost 2 bases. CDR1 and CDR2 (germline): MNHEY, SMNVEV (reference sequence). This CDR3 spans 15 amino acids.

The chain employs TRBV27 and TRBJ2-5; TRBD2 is a possible D gene (6 bases). Germline CDR1 is MNHEY and CDR2 is SMNVEV (reference sequence). The CDR3 runs 12 residues. Trimming took 6 bases from V and 7 from J, leaving 12 bases between them. The DNA for the CDR3 is TGTGCCAGCAGCGGAGGGAGACGGACCCAGTACTTC. It yields the protein CASSGGRRTQYF.

The V gene is TRBV9, the J gene TRBJ2-1; 8 positions match TRBD1. V shed 2 bases, J shed 3 bases, and the junction held 7 bases outside the gene matches. Germline V gene sequence: CDR1 SGDLS, CDR2 YYNGEE. This CDR3 contains 16 residues. This chain's CDR3 is CASSVGTGLGYNEQFF. The CDR3 coding sequence is TGTGCCAGCAGCGTGGGGACAGGTTTGGGCTACAATGAGCAGTTCTTC.

This sequence joins TRBV6-5 and TRBJ2-7; possible D gene TRBD1, 5 bases. V dropped 7 bases and J dropped 4 bases, with 11 bases sitting between them. CDR3 size: 12 residues. Per the germline V gene, CDR1 is MNHEY and CDR2 is SVGAGI. This chain's CDR3 is CASTGNFYEQYF. The CDR3 DNA reads TGTGCCAGCACAGGGAATTTTTACGAGCAGTACTTC.

The genes are TRBV30 and TRBJ1-1, with TRBD1 identical over 9 bases. V shed 1 base and J 4 bases; nucleotides not matched to a gene: 13. CDR3 length: 17 amino acids. CDR1 GTSNPN and CDR2 SVGIG come from the germline V gene (reference sequence). CDR3 in DNA: TGTGCCTGGAGTGGTCTTGGGACAGGGTCCCGTGGCACTGAAGCTTTCTTT. This sequence encodes CAWSGLGTGSRGTEAFF. Variable domain in full (rest from reference TRBV30 and TRBJ1-1): SQTIHQWPATLVQPVGSPLSLECTVEGTSNPNLYWYRQAAGRGLQLLFYSVGIGQISSEVPQNLSASRPQDRQFILSSKKLLLSDSGFYLCAWSGLGTGSRGTEAFFGQGTRLTVV.

DNA of the CDR3: TGCGCCAGCAGTGATCCGGGACAGGGGCCGGAGACCTTGAACACTGAAGCTTTCTTT. Translation gives CASSDPGQGPETLNTEAFF. The genes are TRBV10-2 and TRBJ1-1, with TRBD1 identical over 10 bases. J gave up 0 bases and V 3 bases, and 13 bases lay outside the gene matches. Per germline, CDR1 WSHSY and CDR2 SAAADI. The CDR3 length is 19 residues.

The genes are TRBV9 and TRBJ2-7, with a weak D call TRBD2 (6 bases). V lost 2 bases and J 5 bases, leaving 8 bases between the germline ends. This CDR3 region has 12 residues. The germline gives CDR1 SGDLS, CDR2 YYNGEE. The DNA of the CDR3 is TGTGCCAGCAGCGTCGGGGAGGACGAGCAGTACTTC. It is translated as CASSVGEDEQYF. Full variable domain (outside the CDR3, taken from reference TRBV9 and TRBJ2-7): DSGVTQTPKHLITATGQRVTLRCSPRSGDLSVYWYQQSLDQGLQFLIQYYNGEERAKGNILERFSAQQFPDLHSELNLSSLELGDSALYFCASSVGEDEQYFGPGTRLTVT.